This T cell receptor (beta chain) was observed in a study of cytomegalovirus exposure and HLA in healthy donors (dated by TCRdb to the late 2010s). Concerning the study at large: An earlier analysis of around 600 of the donors reported 250 to 300 Gb of sequence data and 100 million to 130 million unique TCR beta sequences from approximately 180 million T cells. High-throughput TCR immunosequencing, statistical association of individual TCRs with disease status, and machine learning were combined to predict cytomegalovirus infection status. In a later genetic analysis, genome-wide SNP genotypes for about three fifths of the roughly 670 donors were used, and that subset was treated as a discovery cohort. A later analysis re-analyzed previously published TCR beta repertoires from roughly 630 donors and added high-resolution HLA genotyping to study TCR occurrence patterns. Donor age, sex, ethnicity and CMV serostatus were compiled together with the repertoire data. Several DR-DQ haplotypes were treated as single units for association and clustering because of strong linkage in the cohort. An early release covering approximately 600 HLA-typed donors comprised about 300 gigabases of sequencing data and roughly 86 million unique TCR sequences. Typing coverage differed by locus: A, B, C, DRB1 and DQB1 were typed in roughly 629-630 donors, DQA1 in 522, DPA1 in 600 to 610, and DPB1 in 472. Among the roughly 400 genotyped donors, around 79% belonged to the genetic ancestry cluster associated with self-reported Caucasian donors. A separate validation cohort of about 110 different subjects was used in addition to the roughly 670-subject first cohort. All discovery cohort repertoires had been generated on a single sequencing platform. HLA typing covered class I and class II loci at four-digit resolution. To decide whether each TCR beta V gene segment behaved as functional or pseudogenic, an earlier analysis of some 600 of the donors relied on high-throughput TCR beta sequencing. The aim of the study was to test whether cataloging public T cell receptors could identify signatures of past pathogen exposure. Using immunosequencing, the study profiled T cell repertoires from 666 subjects and related those repertoires to cytomegalovirus serostatus. In the later analysis, no new phenotypic data were used to find candidate immune exposures; instead, reliance was placed on TCR beta sequences and their occurrence across donors. Among under 450 genotyped donors of the cohort, an average of around 240,000 unique TCR beta nucleotide sequences were sequenced per donor, 15% to 20% of them non-productive.

The full study reports these points: According to a later analysis, most CMV-associated TCR beta chains appeared to be HLA-restricted, and the HLA associations seemed to be driven largely by CMV exposure. While some public TCRs were present in many individuals, most TCR sequences turned up only very rarely across donors. The classifier was reported to diagnose cytomegalovirus status with high specificity and sensitivity in both the original and validation cohorts. In vitro tests confirmed that a few of the cytomegalovirus-associated TCR beta chains recognize cytomegalovirus antigens. For the cohort, immune exposure information was limited to CMV serostatus. The study listed 150 to 200 TCR beta chains as associated with cytomegalovirus. Some IMGT-functional V segments, including TRBV6-2 and TRBV6-3, could not be told apart with the 87-base-pair reads, so those segments were excluded. Only TCR beta chains were sequenced in this cohort, and the absence of alpha or paired-chain data limited detectable features. A cluster of highly shared sequence variants was judged likely to represent a technical artifact of the sequencing pipeline. An earlier analysis of 450 to 750 of the donors showed that most TCR beta V segments appeared in productive rearrangements either about 87% or about 30% of the time, which broadly matched IMGT annotations. In a later analysis, around 17,000 TCR beta sequences were associated with specific HLA alleles at a false discovery rate of 0.05. Correlated functional status among segregating V segments might reflect linkage disequilibrium, but an unknown experimental factor could not be ruled out. According to the authors, the approach could potentially be generalized to other disease states and immunological phenotypes. A further reported finding was that TCR beta sequences accurately predicted the HLA-A and HLA-B alleles for most subjects in the first cohort. Several of the top co-occurrence clusters appeared to be linked to parvovirus B19, influenza, CMV and Epstein-Barr virus, according to a later analysis. In a later analysis, HLA-associated TCR beta chains showed more clonal expansion and lower generation probabilities than non-associated chains that were equally common. Strong co-occurrence of HLA alleles, especially DR and DQ, made assigning TCR associations to individual alleles difficult. An association between a missense DCLRE1C variant and V-gene and J-gene trimming of TCR beta chains was found in a later genetic analysis and replicated in an independent cohort. Compared with the approximately 670-donor mean, donors in an Asian-associated ancestry cluster had fewer N-insertions in productive TCRs, according to a later genetic analysis. Because counts were too low, about 18 rarely observed V segments, including chromosome 9 orphons, were excluded from the earlier analysis of several hundred of the donors. In a later analysis, TCR association rates were found to vary across HLA loci, with the most associated TCRs seen for DRB1 alleles and the fewest for HLA-C alleles. The presence/absence analyses assumed that sequencing depth was roughly uniform across donors, and that assumption may not be true. Because some donors lacked HLA typing at each locus, the association tests relied only on the typed subset.

A remark on this clone: No antigen is known for it. There are no base qualities to consult, and no much larger clone falls within one base.

The cohort was made up of approximately 670 healthy bone marrow donors. At the time of sampling, all cohort members were nominally healthy, though unrecorded immune exposures were likely present. CMV serostatus was positive for 289 and negative for about 50% of the roughly 700 cohort members, and was not recorded for this donor. Each donor provided a peripheral blood sample, and peripheral blood mononuclear cells were used for TCR beta sequencing. Genomic DNA extraction from the blood cell samples was performed with the Qiagen DNeasy Blood Extraction Kit. Libraries were constructed by the immunoSEQ multiplex PCR assay. A mixture of 60 forward primers for TCR Vbeta segments and 13 reverse primers for TCR Jbeta segments was used in the multiplex PCR. The CDR3 region of rearranged TCR beta genes was amplified from genomic DNA with a multiplex PCR assay. The Illumina HiSeq System was used to sequence the amplified TCR beta libraries as 87-base-pair reads. As for the authors' bioinformatics: A later analysis tallied about 77 million unique TCR beta chains across the 666 repertoires, and approximately 12 million of those chains were shared by two or more donors. Raw reads were error-corrected and collapsed into unique sequences with a nearest-neighbor algorithm that merged closely related sequences to remove PCR and sequencing errors. CDR3 sequences were aligned to IMGT reference sequences to assign V, D and J gene segments. Each retained sequence needed at least a six-nucleotide match to both a V gene segment and a J gene segment. A rearrangement was called productive if the CDR3 had no stop codons and remained in frame with V and J, and every other rearrangement was called non-productive. CDR3 was defined according to IMGT convention as the region running from the second conserved V-encoded cysteine to the conserved J-encoded phenylalanine. In an earlier analysis of more than 550 of the donors, sequences lacking an unambiguous match to a single V gene segment were excluded. An earlier analysis of 500 to 600 of the donors classified V segments as functional when productive rearrangements were above 56.7% and as segregating when the standard deviation between donors was above 5%. A statistical classification framework was developed to diagnose cytomegalovirus status using the catalog of TCR beta chain sequences. In a later analysis, V and J genes were assigned by comparing TCR nucleotide sequences against IMGT/GENE-DB human TR gene sequences. In a later analysis, CDR3 sequences and most-parsimonious VDJ recombination scenarios were assigned using the TCRdist pipeline. In a later analysis, every TCR beta chain was defined by the combination of its CDR3 amino acid sequence and its V-gene family, and reads without a unique V-gene family were dropped. A later analysis removed 592 highly shared, low-generation-probability nucleotide sequences to deal with suspected cross-contamination and a sequencing artifact. A later analysis calculated a clonal expansion index for each public chain from normalized within-repertoire ranks of inferred template counts. In a later analysis, generation probabilities were computed using a VDJ recombination model fitted to out-of-frame rearrangements, and the results were checked against IGoR. In a later analysis, hypergeometric tests were used to score TCR-TCR, TCR-HLA and TCR-CMV co-occurrence, with a repertoire-size bias correction applied to TCR pairs. False discovery rates were estimated in a later analysis by permuting HLA or CMV assignments 20 times. A later analysis grouped co-occurring TCRs with DBSCAN, adding TCRdist sequence similarity when clustering within HLA-allele-positive subsets. Co-occurrence clustering excluded repertoires with fewer than 30,000 or more than 120,000 public chains, plus five with anomalous nucleotide sharing. What TCRdb holds here is the immuneACCESS table cut down to in-frame rearrangements. Part of the clones is not present; checked against another copy, under half of the missing clones reflect an unresolved V gene, and the others are unexplained. D and trimming were read from the DNA, whereas the V and J calls and clone size are those reported in that table. Present in this sample are 100,000 or so clones, 81% of which were seen just once. The ten largest account for under 13% of the sample.

After removal of 3 bases from V and 2 bases from J, the junction retains 8 bases not matched to a gene. From the cysteine through the phenylalanine, the CDR3 covers 17 amino acids. The CDR3 DNA has 51 bases and is translated from base 1. From the germline V gene (reference sequence), CDR1 is LNHDA and CDR2 is SQIVND. The chain joins TRBV19 to TRBJ2-7; 12 central nucleotides agree with TRBD2. The sample was PBMCs. This sequence originates from a human donor in good health. For the CDR3, the sequence is CASSMGLAGPFPYEQYF. In nucleotides, the sequence is TGTGCCAGTAGTATGGGACTAGCGGGTCCATTCCCCTACGAGCAGTACTTC.